This T cell receptor (beta chain) derives from a study of blood T cell repertoires in COVID-19. The wider study: Donors in the United States, Italy and Spain gave samples during acute or convalescent COVID-19. T cells, B-cell-depleted T cells, or PBMCs supplied cDNA or gDNA.

Only a few counts were recorded for this clone. This CDR3 is built from 15 residues. V was cut by 2 bases and J by 0 bases, with 5 bases left in between. Per germline, CDR1 MNHNY and CDR2 SVGAGI (reference sequence). Original methodology: Reference gene primer amplification gave nucleated cell count estimates. The method was immunoSEQ multiplex PCR; TCRdb's version includes in-frame clones alone and lacks a portion of them. V and J calls plus clone size are reproduced from that table; the DNA served to infer D and trimming. The sample carries about 74,000 clones, approximately 80% recorded once. J is TRBJ1-6 and V is TRBV6-6; D is ambiguous. The sequence was collected from a human donor in a cohort sampled during active COVID-19. Sequencing was carried out using peripheral blood. DNA of the CDR3: TGTGCCAGCAGTTACCGGAGCTCCTATAATTCACCCCTCCACTTT. Its protein is CASSYRSSYNSPLHF.